Below, one T cell receptor (beta chain) is given with its context. These data originate in a study of control samples from healthy donors and cancer patients. Libraries were prepared by immunoSEQ multiplex PCR; TCRdb keeps only in-frame clonotypes and omits some of them. This sample has 85,000 to 95,000 clones; roughly 86% occur once, and the top ten carry approximately 9.8%. CDR1 is LNHDA, CDR2 SQIVND, per germline (reference sequence). V lost 6 bases and J 3 bases, leaving 12 bases between the germline ends. The CDR3 loop spans 13 amino acids. This chain connects TRBV19 to TRBJ2-7; D might be TRBD1 (6 bases). The receptor was isolated from a woman in her sixties in good health. Sequencing used blood. The CDR3 here is CASSWDNGYEQYF. The CDR3, as DNA: TGTGCCAGTAGCTGGGACAATGGCTACGAGCAGTACTTC.